This TCR beta chain is from a study of blood T cell repertoires in COVID-19. On the study more broadly: Both acute and convalescent COVID-19 samples were obtained from the United States, Italy and Spain. PBMCs, B-cell-depleted T cells, or T cells were the source of the cDNA or gDNA that made up the material.

V was clipped by 8 bases and J by 5 bases; unmatched bases: 4. Germline V gene sequence: CDR1 SNHLY, CDR2 FYNNEI. CDR3 length: 13 residues. The assay was immunoSEQ multiplex PCR, and TCRdb's table has in-frame clones only and misses some. This sample has about 91,000 clones; roughly 72% occur once, and the top ten carry over 6%. The chain recombines TRBV2 with TRBJ2-2; TRBD1 agrees at 8 bases. The sample taken for sequencing was peripheral blood. This clonotype was sampled from a man between 65 and 85 years old with acute or convalescent COVID-19. CDR3 sequence (DNA): TGTGCCAGCGGACAGGGCAGGACCGGGGAGCTGTTTTTT. It yields the protein CASGQGRTGELFF.